This T cell receptor (beta chain) was captured in a study of human T cells and chemical hapten exposure (dated by TCRdb to 2020 to 2023). A note on the overall study: For sensitization, 2% DPC in acetone was applied to a roughly 2 cm by roughly 2 cm area of upper inner arm skin. Throughout the study period of about 22 weeks, patients also received therapeutic DPC doses to the scalp every week. Patch testing was performed on the upper back with Finn chambers containing 0.01% DPC, and the patch tests were scored after 6 days according to International Contact Dermatitis Research Group standards. Alopecia areata with under or over 50% scalp involvement, alopecia totalis and alopecia universalis were represented in the patient cohort, which was mostly female. Libraries were combined into a pool for sequencing, and differences in TCR yield between samples came mainly from small differences in library volumes within the pool. This study followed changes in the peripheral blood TCR repertoire in vivo during primary and secondary sensitization of alopecia patients to the hapten diphenylcyclopropenone (DPC). Blood was sampled from patients pre-sensitization (week 0) and at 2, 6 and about 24 weeks after DPC sensitization. For TCR sequencing, blood came from 25 to 30 alopecia patients at anywhere from one to four time points (pre-sensitization, 2, 6 and 24 weeks). Results the study describes overall, beyond this receptor: Repeated subsampling changed both the strength of the expansion versus patch-test correlation and the threshold at which the correlation became significant. A positive correlation was found between the number of PT1 expanded TCRs and patch test score, with significance reached at thresholds 8, 16 and 32 but not 4. All patients had alopecia, a presumed autoimmune disease, so their immune response might differ from that of healthy individuals. Compared with pre-sensitization or healthy control sets, expanded TCRs formed significantly more large CDR3 similarity clusters, which is consistent with antigen-driven responses. No change with DPC sensitization was found in the number of TCRs above 1 in 1000 frequency, and no evidence of global repertoire structure alterations was found.

Receptor libraries were prepared by RACE. The sequencer was a NextSeq 500. During library preparation, unique molecular identifiers were attached to individual cDNA molecules so that TCRs could be counted in a quantitative, reproducible way. From each blood RNA sample, both TCR alpha and TCR beta chains were sequenced. Under the source paper's analysis protocol: The median number of TCRs per sample was over 95,000, ranging from roughly 23,224 to 700,000. V, J and CDR3 annotation of the TCR reads was performed with the Decombinator software suite. For the PS versus PT1 abundance plots, all samples were subsampled to the same number of TCRs (28,000). Expanded TCRs were defined as absent before sensitization and observed at least eight times at the 2-week time point. TCRdb took the public reads, trimmed them with fastp at Q25, ran MiXCR for clone calling and kept in-frame beta chains. Under each unique CDR3 protein, matching rows form one entry showing the most common genes and DNA. These V and J calls are TCRdb output, not the study's own analysis. Recorded for this sample are approximately 350,000 distinct CDR3 sequences; around 6.9% of them occurred a single time. The ten top clones hold around 8.4% of the sample.

This clonotype was recorded many times. Its cognate antigen has yet to be identified. Per-base quality was not reported, and no clone a single base away is much larger than it. V gives up 3 bases and J gives up 7 bases, and the segment between their germline ends measures 6 bases. The CDR3 measures 11 amino acids from cysteine to phenylalanine. Only the CDR3 DNA is retained, 33 bases long and in frame from the first base. CDR1 MDHEN and CDR2 SYDVKM are derived from the germline V gene. In light of the paper, this sample's time point label describes: patch test 1, 2 weeks after DPC sensitization. The treatment or condition label of this sample denotes: therapeutic diphenylcyclopropenone sensitization with weekly scalp DPC. At each patch-test visit, blood was drawn before the patch test was applied. Patients were eligible if aged 18 to 70, diagnosed with alopecia and judged suitable for DPC therapy, and pregnant patients were excluded. Unfractionated whole blood was collected in Tempus Blood RNA tubes, and total RNA was extracted from that blood.

The chain couples TRBV28 to TRBJ1-2; a tentative D call is TRBD1 (5 bases match). The receptor was isolated from a woman younger than 30 with alopecia areata. Some clones in this sample may be carry-over from other donors' samples. This sample comprised whole blood, obtained in connection with sensitization to the hapten diphenylcyclopropenone (DPC). The DNA reads as follows: TGTGCCAGCAGTTTTAGGGGTGGCTACACCTTC. Translated, it gives CASSFRGGYTF.